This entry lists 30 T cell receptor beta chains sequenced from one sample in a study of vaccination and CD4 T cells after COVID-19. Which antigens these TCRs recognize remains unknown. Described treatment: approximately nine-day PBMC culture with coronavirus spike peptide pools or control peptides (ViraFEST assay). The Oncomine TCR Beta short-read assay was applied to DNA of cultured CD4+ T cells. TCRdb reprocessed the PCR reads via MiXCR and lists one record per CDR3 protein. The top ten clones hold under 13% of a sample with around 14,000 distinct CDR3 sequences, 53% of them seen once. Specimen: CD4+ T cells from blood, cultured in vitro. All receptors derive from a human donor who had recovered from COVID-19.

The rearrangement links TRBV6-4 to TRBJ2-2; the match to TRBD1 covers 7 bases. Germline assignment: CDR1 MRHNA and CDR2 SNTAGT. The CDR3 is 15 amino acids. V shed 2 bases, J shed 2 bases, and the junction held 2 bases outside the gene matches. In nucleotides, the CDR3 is TGTGCCAGCAGTGACGGACAGGCTAACACCGGGGAGCTGTTTTTT. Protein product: CASSDGQANTGELFF.

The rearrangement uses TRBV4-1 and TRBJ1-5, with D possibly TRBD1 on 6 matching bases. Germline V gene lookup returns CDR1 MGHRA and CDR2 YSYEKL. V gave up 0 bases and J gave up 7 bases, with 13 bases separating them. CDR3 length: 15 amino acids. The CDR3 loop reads CASSQDGGGEQPQHF. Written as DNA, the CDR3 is TGCGCCAGCAGCCAAGATGGAGGGGGAGAGCAGCCCCAGCATTTT.

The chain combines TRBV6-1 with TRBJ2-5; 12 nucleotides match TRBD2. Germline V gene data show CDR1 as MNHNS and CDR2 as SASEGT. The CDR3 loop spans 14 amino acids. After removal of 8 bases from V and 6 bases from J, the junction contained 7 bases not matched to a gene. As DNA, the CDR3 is TGTGCCAGCCCTGGGACTAGCGGGCCAAAGACCCAGTACTTC. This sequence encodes CASPGTSGPKTQYF.

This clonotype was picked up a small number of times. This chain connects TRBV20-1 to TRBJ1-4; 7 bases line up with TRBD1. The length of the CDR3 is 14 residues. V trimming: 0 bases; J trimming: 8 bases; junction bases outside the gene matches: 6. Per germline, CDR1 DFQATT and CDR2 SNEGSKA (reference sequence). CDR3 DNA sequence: TGCAGTGCTAGAGAACAGGGGAGAAGAGAAAAACTGTTTTTT. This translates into CSAREQGRREKLFF.

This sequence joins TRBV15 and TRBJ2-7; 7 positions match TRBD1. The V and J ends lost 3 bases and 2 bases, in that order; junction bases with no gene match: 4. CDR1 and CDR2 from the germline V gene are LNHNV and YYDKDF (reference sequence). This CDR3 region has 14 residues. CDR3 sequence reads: CATSRTGQTYEQYF. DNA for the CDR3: TGTGCCACCAGCAGGACGGGACAGACCTACGAGCAGTACTTC.

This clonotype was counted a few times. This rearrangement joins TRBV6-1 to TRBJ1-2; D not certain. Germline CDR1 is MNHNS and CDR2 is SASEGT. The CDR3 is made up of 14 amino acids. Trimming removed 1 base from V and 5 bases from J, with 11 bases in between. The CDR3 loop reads CASSEGKGWYGYTF. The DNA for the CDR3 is TGTGCCAGCAGTGAAGGAAAAGGGTGGTATGGCTACACCTTC.

The DNA of the CDR3 is TGTGCCAGCAGTTTAGAGCGGGGATCCGAGCAGTACTTC. Translated, it gives CASSLERGSEQYF. V usage is TRBV27 and J usage is TRBJ2-7, with TRBD2 matching over 7 bases. V lost 2 bases to trimming and J lost 6 bases; unmatched junction nucleotides: 4. CDR3 length: 13 amino acids. The germline V gene encodes CDR1 MNHEY and CDR2 SMNVEV (reference sequence).

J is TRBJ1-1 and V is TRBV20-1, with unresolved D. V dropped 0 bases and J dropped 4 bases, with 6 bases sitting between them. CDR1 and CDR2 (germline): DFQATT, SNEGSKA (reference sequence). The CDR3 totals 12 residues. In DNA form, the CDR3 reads TGCAGTGCTAGAGAAGGTGGCACTGAAGCTTTCTTT. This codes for CSAREGGTEAFF.

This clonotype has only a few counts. CDR3 sequence reads: CASSLDTRNSPLHF. The CDR3, as DNA: TGTGCCAGCAGCTTAGACACTCGGAATTCACCCCTCCACTTT. The chain carries TRBV7-9 and TRBJ1-6; D uncertain. Trimming left V 1 base short and J 7 bases short, with 8 bases between. Looked up from germline, CDR1 is SEHNR and CDR2 is FQNEAQ (reference sequence). This CDR3 is built from 14 residues.

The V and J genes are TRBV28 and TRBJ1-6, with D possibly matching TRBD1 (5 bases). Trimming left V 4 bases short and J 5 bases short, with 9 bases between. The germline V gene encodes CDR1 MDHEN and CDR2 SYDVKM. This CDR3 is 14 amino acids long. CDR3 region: CASSYDRNNSPLHF. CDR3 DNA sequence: TGTGCCAGCAGTTACGACAGAAATAATTCACCCCTCCACTTT.

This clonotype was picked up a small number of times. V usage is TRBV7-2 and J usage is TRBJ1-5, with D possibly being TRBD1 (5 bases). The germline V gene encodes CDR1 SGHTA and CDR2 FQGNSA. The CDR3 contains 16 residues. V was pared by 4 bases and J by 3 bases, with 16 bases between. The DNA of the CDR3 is TGTGCCAGCAGCTCCACTAACCGGGGCATCAATCAGCCCCAGCATTTT. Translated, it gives CASSSTNRGINQPQHF.

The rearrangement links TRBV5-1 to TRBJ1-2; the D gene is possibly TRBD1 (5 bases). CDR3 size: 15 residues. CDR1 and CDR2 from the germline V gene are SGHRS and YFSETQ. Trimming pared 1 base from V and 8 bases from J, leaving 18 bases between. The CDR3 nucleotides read TGCGCCAGCAGCTTGACCACGGGGACGGCCCTAGGCTACACCTTC. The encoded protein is CASSLTTGTALGYTF.

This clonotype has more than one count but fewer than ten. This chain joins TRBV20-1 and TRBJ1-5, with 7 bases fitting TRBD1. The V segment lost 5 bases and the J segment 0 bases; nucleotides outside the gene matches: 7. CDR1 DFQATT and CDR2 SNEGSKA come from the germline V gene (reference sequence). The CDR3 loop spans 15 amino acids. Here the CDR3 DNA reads TGCAGTGCTTTGACAGGGATCTATAGCAATCAGCCCCAGCATTTT. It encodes CSALTGIYSNQPQHF.

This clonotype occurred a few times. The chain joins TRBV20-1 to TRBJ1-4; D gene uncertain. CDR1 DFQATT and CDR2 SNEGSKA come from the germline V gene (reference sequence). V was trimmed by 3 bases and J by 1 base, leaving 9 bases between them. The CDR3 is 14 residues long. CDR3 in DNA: TGCAGTGCTAGTGACGGAGTAACTAATGAAAAACTGTTTTTT. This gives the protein CSASDGVTNEKLFF.

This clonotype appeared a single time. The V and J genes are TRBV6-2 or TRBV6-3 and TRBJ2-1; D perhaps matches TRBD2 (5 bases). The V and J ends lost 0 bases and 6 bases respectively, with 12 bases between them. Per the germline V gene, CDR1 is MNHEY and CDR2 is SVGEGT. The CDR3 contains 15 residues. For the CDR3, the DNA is TGTGCCAGCAGTTACTCGAAAACCAGCGGCAATGAGCAGTTCTTC. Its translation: CASSYSKTSGNEQFF.

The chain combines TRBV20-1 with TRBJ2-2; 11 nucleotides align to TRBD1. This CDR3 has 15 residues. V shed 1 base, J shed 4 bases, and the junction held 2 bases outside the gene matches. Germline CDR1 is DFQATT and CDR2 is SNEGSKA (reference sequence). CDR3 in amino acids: CSARAGQGATGELFF. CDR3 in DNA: TGCAGTGCTAGAGCCGGACAGGGGGCCACCGGGGAGCTGTTTTTT.

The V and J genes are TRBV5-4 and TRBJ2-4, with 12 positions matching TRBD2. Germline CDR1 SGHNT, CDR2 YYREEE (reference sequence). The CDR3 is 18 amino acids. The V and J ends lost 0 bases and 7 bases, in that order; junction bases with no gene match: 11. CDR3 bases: TGTGCCAGCAGCTTGGGGGCGACTAGCGGGAGTACTAGGAACATTCAGTACTTC. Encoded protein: CASSLGATSGSTRNIQYF.

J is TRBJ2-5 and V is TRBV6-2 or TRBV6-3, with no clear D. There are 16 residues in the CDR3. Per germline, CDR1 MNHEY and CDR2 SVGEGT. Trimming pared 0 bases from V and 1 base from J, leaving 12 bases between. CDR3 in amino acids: CASSYSPIPTQETQYF. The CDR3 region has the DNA TGTGCCAGCAGTTACTCCCCTATACCCACCCAAGAGACCCAGTACTTC.

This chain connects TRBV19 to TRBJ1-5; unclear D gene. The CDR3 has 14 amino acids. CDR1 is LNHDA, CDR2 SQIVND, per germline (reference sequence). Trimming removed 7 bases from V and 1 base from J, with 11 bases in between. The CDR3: CASKVKYSNQPQHF. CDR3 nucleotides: TGTGCCAGTAAGGTAAAATACAGCAATCAGCCCCAGCATTTT. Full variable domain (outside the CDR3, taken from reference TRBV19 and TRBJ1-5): DGGITQSPKYLFRKEGQNVTLSCEQNLNHDAMYWYRQDPGQGLRLIYYSQIVNDFQKGDIAEGYSVSREKKESFPLTVTSAQKNPTAFYLCASKVKYSNQPQHFGDGTRLSIL.

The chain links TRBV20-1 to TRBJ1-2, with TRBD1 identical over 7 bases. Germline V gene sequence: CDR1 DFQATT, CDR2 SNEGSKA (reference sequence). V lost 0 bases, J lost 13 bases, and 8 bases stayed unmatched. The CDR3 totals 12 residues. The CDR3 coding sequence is TGCAGTGCTAGAGATGTTCAGGGGGGGACCACCTTC. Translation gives CSARDVQGGTTF.

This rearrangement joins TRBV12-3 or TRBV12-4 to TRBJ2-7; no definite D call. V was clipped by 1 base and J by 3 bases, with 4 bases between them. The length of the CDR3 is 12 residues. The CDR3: CASSLGSYEQYF. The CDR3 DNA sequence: TGTGCCAGCAGTTTAGGCAGCTACGAGCAGTACTTC.

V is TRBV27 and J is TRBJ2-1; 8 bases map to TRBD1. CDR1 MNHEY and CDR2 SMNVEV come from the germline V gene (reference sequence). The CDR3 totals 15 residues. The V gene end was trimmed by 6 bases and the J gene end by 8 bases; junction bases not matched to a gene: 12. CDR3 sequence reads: CASRNIGQGAYEQFF. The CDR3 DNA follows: TGTGCCAGCAGAAATATTGGGCAGGGGGCCTATGAGCAGTTCTTC.

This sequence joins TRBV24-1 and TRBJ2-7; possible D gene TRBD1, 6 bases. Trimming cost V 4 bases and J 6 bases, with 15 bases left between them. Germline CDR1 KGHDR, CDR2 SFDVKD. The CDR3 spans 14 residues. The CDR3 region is CATSETQGAGEQYF. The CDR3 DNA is TGTGCCACCAGTGAAACACAGGGTGCGGGCGAGCAGTACTTC.

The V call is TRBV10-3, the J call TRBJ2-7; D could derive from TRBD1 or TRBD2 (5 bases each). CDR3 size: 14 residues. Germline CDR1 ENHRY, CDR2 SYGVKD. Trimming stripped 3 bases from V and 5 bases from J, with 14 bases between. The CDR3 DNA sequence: TGTGCCATCAGTGACGGGGACCAGTTAAACGAGCAGTACTTC. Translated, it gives CAISDGDQLNEQYF.

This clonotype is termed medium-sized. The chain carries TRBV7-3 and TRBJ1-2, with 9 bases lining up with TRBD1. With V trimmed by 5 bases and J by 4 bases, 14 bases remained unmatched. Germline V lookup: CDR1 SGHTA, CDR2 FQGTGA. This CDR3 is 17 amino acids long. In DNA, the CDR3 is TGTGCCAGCAGCCCGTCCGGGACAGGGCTCCTCAGCTATGGCTACACCTTC. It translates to CASSPSGTGLLSYGYTF.

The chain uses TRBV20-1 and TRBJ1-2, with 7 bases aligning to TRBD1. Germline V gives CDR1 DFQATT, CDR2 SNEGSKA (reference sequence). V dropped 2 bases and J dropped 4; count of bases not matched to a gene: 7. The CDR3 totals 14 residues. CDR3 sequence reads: CSARPGTETYGYTF. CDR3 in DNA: TGCAGTGCTAGACCCGGGACAGAGACCTATGGCTACACCTTC.

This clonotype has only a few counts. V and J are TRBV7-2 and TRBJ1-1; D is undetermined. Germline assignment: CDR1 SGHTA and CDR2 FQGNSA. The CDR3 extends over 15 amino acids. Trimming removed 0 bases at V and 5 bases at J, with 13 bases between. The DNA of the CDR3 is TGTGCCAGCAGCTTAGCCGTATCCGCGGGAACTGAAGCTTTCTTT. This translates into CASSLAVSAGTEAFF.

The CDR3 sequence: CASSLQGDTDTQYF. DNA for the CDR3: TGCGCCAGCAGCTTGCAGGGAGACACAGATACGCAGTATTTT. This sequence joins TRBV5-1 and TRBJ2-3; TRBD1 or TRBD2 may be the D gene (5 bases each). Per germline, CDR1 SGHRS and CDR2 YFSETQ. The CDR3 has 14 amino acids. V lost 1 base and J lost 2, with 8 bases in between.

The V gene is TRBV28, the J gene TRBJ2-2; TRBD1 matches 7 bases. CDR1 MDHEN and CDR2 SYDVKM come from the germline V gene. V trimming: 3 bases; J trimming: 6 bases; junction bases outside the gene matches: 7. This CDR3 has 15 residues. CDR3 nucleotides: TGTGCCAGCAGTTTGCCCTACAGGGGCCCCGGGGAGCTGTTTTTT. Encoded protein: CASSLPYRGPGELFF.

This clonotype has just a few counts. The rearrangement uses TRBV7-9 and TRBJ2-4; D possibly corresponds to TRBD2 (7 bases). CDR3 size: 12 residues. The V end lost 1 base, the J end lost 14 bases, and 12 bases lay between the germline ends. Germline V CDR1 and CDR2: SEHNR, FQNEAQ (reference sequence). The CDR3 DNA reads TGTGCCAGCAGCTTAGTCGGGGGGCTGGAGTACTTC. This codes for CASSLVGGLEYF.